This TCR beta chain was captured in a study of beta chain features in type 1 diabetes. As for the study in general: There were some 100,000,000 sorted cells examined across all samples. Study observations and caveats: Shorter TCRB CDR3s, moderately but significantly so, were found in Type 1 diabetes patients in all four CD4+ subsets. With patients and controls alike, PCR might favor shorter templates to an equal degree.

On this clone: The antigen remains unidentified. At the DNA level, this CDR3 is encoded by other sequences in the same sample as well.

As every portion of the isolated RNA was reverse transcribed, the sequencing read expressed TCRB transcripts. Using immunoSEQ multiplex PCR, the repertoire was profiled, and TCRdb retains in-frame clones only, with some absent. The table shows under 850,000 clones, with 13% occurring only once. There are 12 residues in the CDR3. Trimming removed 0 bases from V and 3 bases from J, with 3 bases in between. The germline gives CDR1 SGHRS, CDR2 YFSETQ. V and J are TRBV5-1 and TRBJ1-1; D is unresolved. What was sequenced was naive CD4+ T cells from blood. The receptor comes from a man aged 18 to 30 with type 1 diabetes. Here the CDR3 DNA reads TGCGCCAGCAGCTTGGGGTACACTGAAGCTTTCTTT. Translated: CASSLGYTEAFF.